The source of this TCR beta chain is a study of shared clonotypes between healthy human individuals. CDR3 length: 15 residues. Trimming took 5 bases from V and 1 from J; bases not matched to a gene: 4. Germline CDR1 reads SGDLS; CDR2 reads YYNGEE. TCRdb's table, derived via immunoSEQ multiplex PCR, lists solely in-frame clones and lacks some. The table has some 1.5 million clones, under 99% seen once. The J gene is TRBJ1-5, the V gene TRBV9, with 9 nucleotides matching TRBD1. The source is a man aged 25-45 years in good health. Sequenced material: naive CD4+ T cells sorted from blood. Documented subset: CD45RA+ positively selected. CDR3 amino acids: CASSHGTGSNQPQHF. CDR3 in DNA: TGTGCCAGCAGTCACGGGACAGGGAGCAATCAGCCCCAGCATTTT.